This T cell receptor (beta chain) was identified during a study of blood T cells in healthy people across ages. Germline values: CDR1 SGHTA, CDR2 FQGNSA. This CDR3 region has 14 residues. Next came a second PCR, run for roughly 6 to 11 cycles, which used a sample-barcoded 5' primer along with a J-beta primer mix. TCRdb passed the 5' RACE reads through MiXCR, listing each CDR3 protein once. Of 1.8 million or so distinct CDR3 sequences in the sample, 39% are singletons; the top ten hold under 25%. For this clonotype: Germline and junction disagree at one end, which may indicate a read error.

Sequencing was carried out using blood. The source is a human donor in good health. The genes are TRBV7-2 and TRBJ2-5, with 9 positions matching TRBD1. CDR3 loop: CASGLTGTGHGQYF. The CDR3 nucleotides read TGTGCCAGCGGCTTAACCGGGACAGGGCACGGGCAGTACTTC.